The 6 T cell receptor beta chains below were found in one sample sequenced in a study of cytomegalovirus exposure and HLA in healthy donors. Assay used: immunoSEQ multiplex PCR; TCRdb lists only in-frame clones, some missing. The sample yields more than 100,000 clones, 88% seen once. Source material: PBMCs. These receptors were taken from a man younger than 45 in good health and CMV-seronegative.

The genes are TRBV7-3 and TRBJ2-7; D is possibly TRBD1 (5 bases). Germline V gives CDR1 SGHTA, CDR2 FQGTGA. Deletions cut 2 bases from V and 0 bases from J, with 11 bases between. This CDR3 has 15 amino acids. CDR3 residues: CASSLARGSSYEQYF. In nucleotides, the CDR3 is TGTGCCAGCAGCTTAGCTAGGGGAAGCTCCTACGAGCAGTACTTC.

V is TRBV18 and J is TRBJ1-1; TRBD1 aligns across 8 bases. V lost 3 bases and J lost 2; bases outside the gene matches: 2. This CDR3 contains 14 residues. Per germline, CDR1 KGHSH and CDR2 LQKENI. The CDR3 DNA follows: TGTGCCAGCTCACCGGGACAGGCCAACACTGAAGCTTTCTTT. It is translated as CASSPGQANTEAFF.

This sequence joins TRBV6-5 and TRBJ1-2, with unresolved D. The V gene lost 7 bases and the J gene lost 8 bases, with 20 bases spanning the gap. The CDR3 covers 14 residues. From germline, CDR1 is MNHEY and CDR2 SVGAGI. The chain's CDR3 is CASTDPGQKAGYTF. The CDR3 DNA reads TGTGCCAGCACCGATCCTGGGCAGAAGGCAGGCTACACCTTC.

The chain joins TRBV9 to TRBJ2-1; TRBD1 is a possible D gene (8 bases). V was shortened by 3 bases and J by 6 bases, with 13 bases between the two germline ends. This CDR3 has 14 residues. Per the germline V gene, CDR1 is SGDLS and CDR2 is YYNGEE. CDR3 nucleotides: TGTGCCAGCAGCGCAAACAGGGGGGGCAATGAGCAGTTCTTC. Its protein product is CASSANRGGNEQFF.

This clone has just one count. The rearrangement links TRBV6-6 to TRBJ2-5; 8 nucleotides match TRBD2. V dropped 4 bases and J dropped 5; count of bases not matched to a gene: 3. Per the germline V gene, CDR1 is MNHNY and CDR2 is SVGAGI (reference sequence). The CDR3 extends over 13 amino acids. DNA for the CDR3: TGTGCCAGCAGTTCGGGAGGGACCGAGACCCAGTACTTC. Translated: CASSSGGTETQYF.

V gene TRBV5-1 combines with J gene TRBJ1-2; 9 bases line up with TRBD1. The CDR3 sequence is 14 residues long. V lost 4 bases and J lost 3; bases outside the gene matches: 4. The germline V gene encodes CDR1 SGHRS and CDR2 YFSETQ. The CDR3 region has the DNA TGCGCCAGCAGCGTGGGGACAGGGTACTATGGCTACACCTTC. Protein sequence: CASSVGTGYYGYTF.